This T cell receptor (beta chain) was recorded in a study of regulatory T cells in long-lasting Graves disease. General study points: Persistent disease exhibited a predilection for TRBV28, TRBJ1-2 and TRBJ2-5.

This clonotype was counted a few times. Its antigen is undetermined. CDR3-region Arm-PCR and iRepertoire HTBI primers produced the TCR beta libraries. TCRdb ran MiXCR on the multiplex PCR reads and lists one entry per CDR3 protein. The data hold approximately 400,000 distinct CDR3 sequences, with approximately 15% observed a single time. CDR3 length equals 17 residues. V trimming: 1 base; J trimming: 8 bases; junction bases outside the gene matches: 9. Germline V lookup: CDR1 SEHNR, CDR2 FQNEAQ (reference sequence). Time point reported: newly diagnosed GD, antithyroid drugs for less than 3 months. The TCR library was made from RNA extracted from PBMCs. Diagnosis followed American Thyroid Association guidelines for Graves' disease. The sample also formed part of further work on T cells in Graves' hyperthyroidism and ophthalmopathy.

The clonotype comes from a woman aged 40 to 55 with Graves disease. The chain is built from TRBV7-9 and TRBJ2-1; TRBD2 matches 12 bases. The sequencing here drew on peripheral blood mononuclear cells (PBMCs), taken at new diagnosis, from a patient treated with antithyroid drugs. The CDR3 bases are TGTGCCAGCAGCTTAGACAGGGCTAGCGGGAGGGCTGATGAGCAGTTCTTC. This encodes CASSLDRASGRADEQFF.